This record concerns one TCR beta chain sequence. At one of its ends the junction is not consistent with the germline gene, which may arise from a read error. This record belongs to a study of blood T cells in healthy people across ages. The donors, healthy Caucasians from Russia, were aged roughly 6 to 90. PCR was performed a second time for about 6 to 11 cycles using a sample-barcoded 5' primer and a J-beta primer mix. TCRdb passed the 5' RACE reads through MiXCR, listing each CDR3 protein once. The sample consists of more than 750,000 distinct CDR3 sequences, 25% to 35% of them appearing once. CDR3 length equals 14 residues. Germline V CDR1 and CDR2: SGHRS, YFSETQ. These sequences were also reported in another study, on T cells of mothers and their children.

The clonotype originates from a woman aged 40 to 55 in good health. Material for sequencing was blood. The chain recombines TRBV5-1 with TRBJ1-2; perhaps TRBD1 as D (6 bases). CDR3: CASSAITGPYGYAF. In nucleotides, the CDR3 is TGCGCCAGCAGCGCCATCACAGGGCCCTATGGCTACGCCTTC.